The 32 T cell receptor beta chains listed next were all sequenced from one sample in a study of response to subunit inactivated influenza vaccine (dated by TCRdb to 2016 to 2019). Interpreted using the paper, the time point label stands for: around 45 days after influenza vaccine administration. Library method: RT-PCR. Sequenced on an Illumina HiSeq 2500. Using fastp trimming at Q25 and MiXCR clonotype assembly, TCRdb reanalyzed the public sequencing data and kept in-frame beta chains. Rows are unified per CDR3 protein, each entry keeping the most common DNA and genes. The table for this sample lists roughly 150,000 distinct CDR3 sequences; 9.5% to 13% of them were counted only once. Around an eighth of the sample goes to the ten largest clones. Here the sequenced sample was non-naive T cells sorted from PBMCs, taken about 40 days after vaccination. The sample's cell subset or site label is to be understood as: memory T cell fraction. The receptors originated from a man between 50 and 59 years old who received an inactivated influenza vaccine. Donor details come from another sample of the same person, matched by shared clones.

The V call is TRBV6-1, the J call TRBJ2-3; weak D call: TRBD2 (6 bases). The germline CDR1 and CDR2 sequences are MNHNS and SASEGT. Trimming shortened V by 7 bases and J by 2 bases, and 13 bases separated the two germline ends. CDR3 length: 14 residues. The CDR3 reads CASKKWGDTDTQYF. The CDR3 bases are TGTGCCAGCAAGAAGTGGGGGGACACAGATACGCAGTATTTT.

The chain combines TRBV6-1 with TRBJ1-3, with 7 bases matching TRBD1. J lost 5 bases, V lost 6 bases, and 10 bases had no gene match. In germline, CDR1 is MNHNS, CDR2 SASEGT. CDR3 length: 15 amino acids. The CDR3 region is CASRPLTGERNTIYF. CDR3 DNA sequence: TGTGCCAGCAGGCCGCTTACAGGGGAACGAAACACCATATATTTT.

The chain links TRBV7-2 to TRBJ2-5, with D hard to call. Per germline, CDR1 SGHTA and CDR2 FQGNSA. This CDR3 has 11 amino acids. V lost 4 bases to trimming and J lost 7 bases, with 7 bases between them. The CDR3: CASSSPGTQYF. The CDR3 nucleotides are TGTGCCAGCAGCTCTCCCGGGACCCAGTACTTC.

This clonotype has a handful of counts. CDR3: CASSLREGVARSYGYTF. CDR3 nucleotide sequence: TGTGCCAGCAGCCTGCGTGAGGGGGTGGCGAGGAGCTATGGCTACACCTTC. This chain links TRBV3-1 with TRBJ1-2; a weak D match, TRBD1 (6 bases). Trimming pared 4 bases from V and 4 bases from J, leaving 22 bases between. The CDR3 totals 17 residues. Germline-derived CDR1 and CDR2 are LGHDT and YNNKEL (reference sequence). Variable domain in full (rest from reference TRBV3-1 and TRBJ1-2): DTAVSQTPKYLVTQMGNDKSIKCEQNLGHDTMYWYKQDSKKFLKIMFSYNNKELIINETVPNRFSPKSPDKAHLNLHINSLELGDSAVYFCASSLREGVARSYGYTFGSGTRLTVV.

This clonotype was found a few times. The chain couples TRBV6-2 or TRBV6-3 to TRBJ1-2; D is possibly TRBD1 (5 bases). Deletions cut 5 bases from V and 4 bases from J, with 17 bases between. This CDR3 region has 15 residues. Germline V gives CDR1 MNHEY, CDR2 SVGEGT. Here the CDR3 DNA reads TGTGCCAGCAGTCCAGGGTCCTCACAACGCTATGGCTACACCTTC. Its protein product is CASSPGSSQRYGYTF.

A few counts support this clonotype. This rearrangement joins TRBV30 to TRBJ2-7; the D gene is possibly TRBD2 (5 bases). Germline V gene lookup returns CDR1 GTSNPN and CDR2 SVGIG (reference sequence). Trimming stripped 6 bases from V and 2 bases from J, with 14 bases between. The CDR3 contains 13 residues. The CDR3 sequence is CACQRAAPYEQYF. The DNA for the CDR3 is TGTGCCTGCCAGAGGGCAGCTCCCTACGAGCAGTACTTC. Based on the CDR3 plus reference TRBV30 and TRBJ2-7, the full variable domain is SQTIHQWPATLVQPVGSPLSLECTVEGTSNPNLYWYRQAAGRGLQLLFYSVGIGQISSEVPQNLSASRPQDRQFILSSKKLLLSDSGFYLCACQRAAPYEQYFGPGTRLTVT.

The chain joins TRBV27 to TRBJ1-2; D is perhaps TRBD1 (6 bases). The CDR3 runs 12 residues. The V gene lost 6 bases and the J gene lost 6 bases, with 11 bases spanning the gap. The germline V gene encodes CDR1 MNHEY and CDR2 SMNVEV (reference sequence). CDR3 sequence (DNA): TGTGCCAGCAGAAGGGGGTTGGATGGCTACACCTTC. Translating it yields CASRRGLDGYTF.

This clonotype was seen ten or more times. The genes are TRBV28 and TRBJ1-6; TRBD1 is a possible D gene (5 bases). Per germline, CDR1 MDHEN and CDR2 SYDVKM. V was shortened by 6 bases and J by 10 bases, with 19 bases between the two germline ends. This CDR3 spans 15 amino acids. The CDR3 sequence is CASSSQWGGWSPLHF. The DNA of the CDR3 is TGTGCCAGCAGCTCACAGTGGGGGGGGTGGTCACCCCTCCACTTT.

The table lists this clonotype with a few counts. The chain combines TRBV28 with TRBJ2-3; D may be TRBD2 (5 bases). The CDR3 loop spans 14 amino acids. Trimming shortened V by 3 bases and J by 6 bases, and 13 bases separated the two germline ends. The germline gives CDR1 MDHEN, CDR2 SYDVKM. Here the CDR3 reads CASSFGGPWDTQYF. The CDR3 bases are TGTGCCAGCAGTTTCGGCGGGCCTTGGGATACGCAGTATTTT. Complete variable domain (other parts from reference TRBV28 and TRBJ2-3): DVKVTQSSRYLVKRTGEKVFLECVQDMDHENMFWYRQDPGLGLRLIYFSYDVKMKEKGDIPEGYSVSREKKERFSLILESASTNQTSMYLCASSFGGPWDTQYFGPGTRLTVL.

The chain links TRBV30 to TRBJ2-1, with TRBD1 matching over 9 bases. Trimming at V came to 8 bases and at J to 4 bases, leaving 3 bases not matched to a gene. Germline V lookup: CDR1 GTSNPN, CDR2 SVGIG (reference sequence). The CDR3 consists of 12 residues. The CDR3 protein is CALGQGYNEQFF. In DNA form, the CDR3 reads TGTGCCCTGGGACAGGGTTACAATGAGCAGTTCTTC.

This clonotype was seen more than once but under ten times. CDR3 nucleotides: TGTGCCAGCAGTTACGGCGAGGCCCCAGGTGAAAAACTGTTTTTT. Translating gives CASSYGEAPGEKLFF. This chain links TRBV12-3 or TRBV12-4 with TRBJ1-4; D remains ambiguous. The CDR3 loop spans 15 amino acids. The V end lost 4 bases, the J end lost 7 bases, and 16 bases lay between the germline ends.

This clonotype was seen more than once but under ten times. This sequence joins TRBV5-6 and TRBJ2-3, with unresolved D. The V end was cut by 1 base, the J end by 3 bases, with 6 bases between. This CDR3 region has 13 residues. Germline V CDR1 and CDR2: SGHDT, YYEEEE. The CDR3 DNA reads TGTGCCAGCAGCTTGAAAGGAACAGATACGCAGTATTTT. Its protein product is CASSLKGTDTQYF.

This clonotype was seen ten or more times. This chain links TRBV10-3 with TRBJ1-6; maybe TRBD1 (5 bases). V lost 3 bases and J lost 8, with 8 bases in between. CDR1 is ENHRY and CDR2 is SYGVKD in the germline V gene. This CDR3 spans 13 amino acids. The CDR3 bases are TGTGCCATCAGTGATGGCAGGGATTCACCCCTCCACTTT. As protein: CAISDGRDSPLHF.

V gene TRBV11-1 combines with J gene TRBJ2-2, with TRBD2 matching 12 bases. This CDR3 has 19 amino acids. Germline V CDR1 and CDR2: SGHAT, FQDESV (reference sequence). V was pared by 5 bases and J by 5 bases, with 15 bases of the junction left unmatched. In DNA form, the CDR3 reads TGTGCCAGCAGCCCAAGCGGACTAGCGGGATCTGTAACGACCGGGGAGCTGTTTTTT. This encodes CASSPSGLAGSVTTGELFF.

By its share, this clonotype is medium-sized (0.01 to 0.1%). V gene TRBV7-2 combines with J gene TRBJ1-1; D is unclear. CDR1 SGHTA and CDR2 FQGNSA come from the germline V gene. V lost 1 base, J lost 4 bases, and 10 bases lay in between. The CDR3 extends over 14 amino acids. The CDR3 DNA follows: TGTGCCAGCAGCTTAGTGGCCTGGGGCACTGAAGCTTTCTTT. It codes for CASSLVAWGTEAFF.

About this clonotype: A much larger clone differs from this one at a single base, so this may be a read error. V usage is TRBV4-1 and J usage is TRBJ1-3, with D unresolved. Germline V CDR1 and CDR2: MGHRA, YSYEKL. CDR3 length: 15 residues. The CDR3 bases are TGCGCCAGCAGCCAAGACAGAAACTCTGGAAACACCATGTATTTT. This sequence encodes CASSQDRNSGNTMYF.

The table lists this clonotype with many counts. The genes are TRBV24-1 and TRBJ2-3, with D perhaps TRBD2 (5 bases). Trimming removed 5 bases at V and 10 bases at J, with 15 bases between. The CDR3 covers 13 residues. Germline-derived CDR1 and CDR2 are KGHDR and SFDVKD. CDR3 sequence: CATSAPQDWAQYF. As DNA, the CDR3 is TGTGCCACCAGTGCCCCTCAGGACTGGGCGCAGTATTTT.

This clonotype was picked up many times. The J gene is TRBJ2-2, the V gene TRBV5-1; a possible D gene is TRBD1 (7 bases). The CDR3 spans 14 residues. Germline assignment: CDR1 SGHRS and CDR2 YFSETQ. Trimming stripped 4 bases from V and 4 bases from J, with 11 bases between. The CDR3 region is CASSPQGGTGELFF. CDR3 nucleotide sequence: TGCGCCAGCAGCCCTCAGGGGGGCACCGGGGAGCTGTTTTTT. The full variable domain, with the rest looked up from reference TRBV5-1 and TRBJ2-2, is KAGVTQTPRYLIKTRGQQVTLSCSPISGHRSVSWYQQTPGQGLQFLFEYFSETQRNKGNFPGRFSGRQFSNSRSEMNVSTLELGDSALYLCASSPQGGTGELFFGEGSRLTVL.

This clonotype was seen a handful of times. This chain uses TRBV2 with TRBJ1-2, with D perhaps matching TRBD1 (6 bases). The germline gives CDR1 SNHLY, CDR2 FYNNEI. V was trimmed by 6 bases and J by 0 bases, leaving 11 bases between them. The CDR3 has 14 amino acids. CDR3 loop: CASRRQDANYGYTF. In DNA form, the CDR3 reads TGTGCCAGCAGGCGACAGGACGCTAACTATGGCTACACCTTC.

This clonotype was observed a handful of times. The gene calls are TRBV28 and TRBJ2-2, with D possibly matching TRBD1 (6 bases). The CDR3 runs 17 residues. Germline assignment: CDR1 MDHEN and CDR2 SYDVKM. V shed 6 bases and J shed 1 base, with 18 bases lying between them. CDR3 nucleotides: TGTGCCAGCAGCCTATCCGGACAGTTCTTGAACACCGGGGAGCTGTTTTTT. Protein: CASSLSGQFLNTGELFF.

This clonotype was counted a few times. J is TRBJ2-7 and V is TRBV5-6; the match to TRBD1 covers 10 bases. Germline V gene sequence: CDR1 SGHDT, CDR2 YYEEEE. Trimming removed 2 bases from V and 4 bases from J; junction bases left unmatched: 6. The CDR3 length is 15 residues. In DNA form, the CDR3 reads TGTGCCAGCAGCTTCCGAGGACAGGGGGGGTACGAGCAGTACTTC. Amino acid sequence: CASSFRGQGGYEQYF. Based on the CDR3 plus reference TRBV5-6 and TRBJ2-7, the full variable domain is DAGVTQSPTHLIKTRGQQVTLRCSPKSGHDTVSWYQQALGQGPQFIFQYYEEEERQRGNFPDRFSGHQFPNYSSELNVNALLLGDSALYLCASSFRGQGGYEQYFGPGTRLTVT.

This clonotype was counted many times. In DNA form, the CDR3 reads TGTGCCAGCAGCTTAGCGGCGGGATCCGGGGAGCTGTTTTTT. Translated: CASSLAAGSGELFF. The chain carries TRBV7-9 and TRBJ2-2, with a tentative D call TRBD2 (6 bases). CDR3 length equals 14 residues. Germline CDR1 and CDR2: SEHNR and FQNEAQ (reference sequence). V was trimmed by 0 bases and J by 6 bases, leaving 8 bases between them. The full variable domain, completed using reference TRBV7-9 and TRBJ2-2, is DTGVSQNPRHKITKRGQNVTFRCDPISEHNRLYWYRQTLGQGPEFLTYFQNEAQLEKSRLLSDRFSAERPKGSFSTLEIQRTEQGDSAMYLCASSLAAGSGELFFGEGSRLTVL.

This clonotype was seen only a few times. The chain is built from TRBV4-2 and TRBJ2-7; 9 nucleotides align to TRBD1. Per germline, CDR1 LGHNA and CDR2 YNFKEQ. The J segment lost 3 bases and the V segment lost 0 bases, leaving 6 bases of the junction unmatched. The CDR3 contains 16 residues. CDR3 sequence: CASSQDYGTGHYEQYF. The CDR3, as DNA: TGTGCCAGCAGCCAAGATTATGGGACAGGGCACTACGAGCAGTACTTC.

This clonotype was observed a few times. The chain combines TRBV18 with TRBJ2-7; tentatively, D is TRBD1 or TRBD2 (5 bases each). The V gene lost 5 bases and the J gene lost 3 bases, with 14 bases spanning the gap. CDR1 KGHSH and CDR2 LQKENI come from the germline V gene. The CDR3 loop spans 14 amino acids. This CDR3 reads CASSTIGASYEQYF. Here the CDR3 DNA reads TGTGCCAGCTCAACTATCGGGGCCAGCTACGAGCAGTACTTC. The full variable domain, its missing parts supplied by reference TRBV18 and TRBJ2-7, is NAGVMQNPRHLVRRRGQEARLRCSPMKGHSHVYWYRQLPEEGLKFMVYLQKENIIDESGMPKERFSAEFPKEGPSILRIQQVVRGDSAAYFCASSTIGASYEQYFGPGTRLTVT.

CDR3 nucleotides: TGCAGTGCTAGAGGAAGACTAGCGGGGAAAGATACGCAGTATTTT. The encoded protein is CSARGRLAGKDTQYF. V gene TRBV20-1 combines with J gene TRBJ2-3, with 11 bases matching TRBD2. Germline-derived CDR1 and CDR2 are DFQATT and SNEGSKA (reference sequence). Trimming cost V 1 base and J 5 bases; bases outside gene matches: 5. There are 15 residues in the CDR3.

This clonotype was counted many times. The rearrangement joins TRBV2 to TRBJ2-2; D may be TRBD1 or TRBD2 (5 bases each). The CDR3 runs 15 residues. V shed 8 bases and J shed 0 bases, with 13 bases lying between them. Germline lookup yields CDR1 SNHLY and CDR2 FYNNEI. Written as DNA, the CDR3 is TGTGCCAGCGGATTCCGGGACCCGAACACCGGGGAGCTGTTTTTT. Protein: CASGFRDPNTGELFF.

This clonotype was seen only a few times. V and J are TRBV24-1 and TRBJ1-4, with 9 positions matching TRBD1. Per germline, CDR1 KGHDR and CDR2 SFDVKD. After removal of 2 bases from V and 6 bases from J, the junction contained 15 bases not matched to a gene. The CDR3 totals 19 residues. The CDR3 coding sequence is TGTGCCACCAGTGATTCAAGGGGGACTCGGACAGGGGAAGATGAAAAACTGTTTTTT. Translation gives CATSDSRGTRTGEDEKLFF.

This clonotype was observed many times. The DNA of the CDR3 is TGCAGTGCTAGAGATGGGACTAAATCCACAGATACGCAGTATTTT. Its translation: CSARDGTKSTDTQYF. The chain carries TRBV20-1 and TRBJ2-3; 7 bases map to TRBD2. The V segment lost 0 bases and the J segment 2 bases; nucleotides outside the gene matches: 5. Germline V gene data show CDR1 as DFQATT and CDR2 as SNEGSKA (reference sequence). This CDR3 has 15 residues.

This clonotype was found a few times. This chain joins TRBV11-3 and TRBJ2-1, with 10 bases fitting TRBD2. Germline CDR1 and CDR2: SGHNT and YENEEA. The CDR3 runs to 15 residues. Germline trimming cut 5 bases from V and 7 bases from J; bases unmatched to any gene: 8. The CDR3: CASSLSGRLGNEQFF. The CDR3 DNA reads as TGTGCCAGCAGCCTTAGCGGGAGGCTGGGAAATGAGCAGTTCTTC.

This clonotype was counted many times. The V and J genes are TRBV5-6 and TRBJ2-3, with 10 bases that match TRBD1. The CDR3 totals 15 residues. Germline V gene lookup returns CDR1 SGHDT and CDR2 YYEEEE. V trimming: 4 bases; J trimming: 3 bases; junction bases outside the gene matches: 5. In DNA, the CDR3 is TGTGCCAGCAGCAGGGGACAGGGGAGGACAGATACGCAGTATTTT. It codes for CASSRGQGRTDTQYF.

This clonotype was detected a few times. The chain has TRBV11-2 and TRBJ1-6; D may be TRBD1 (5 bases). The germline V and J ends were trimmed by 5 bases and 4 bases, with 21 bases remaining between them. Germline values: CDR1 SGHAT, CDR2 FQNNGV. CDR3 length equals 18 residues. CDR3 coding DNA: TGTGCCAGCAGCCCCTTCGGAGGGGCGACGCTTTATAATTCACCCCTCCACTTT. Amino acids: CASSPFGGATLYNSPLHF.

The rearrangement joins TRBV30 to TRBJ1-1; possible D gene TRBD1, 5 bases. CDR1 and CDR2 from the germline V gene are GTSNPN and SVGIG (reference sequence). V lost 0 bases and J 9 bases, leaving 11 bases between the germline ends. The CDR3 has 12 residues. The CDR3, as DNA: TGTGCCTGGAGTGTACCCGGGGGAAAAGCTTTCTTT. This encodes CAWSVPGGKAFF.